This T cell receptor (beta chain) was sequenced for a study of T cell changes during pregnancy in multiple sclerosis. Clones were sequenced by immunoSEQ multiplex PCR, and TCRdb holds only the in-frame ones, with some missing. Of 30,000 to 45,000 clones listed, 88% are singletons. V was shortened by 3 bases and J by 0 bases, with 9 bases between the two germline ends. From germline, CDR1 is MDHEN and CDR2 SYDVKM. The CDR3 totals 15 residues. The sequencing here drew on CD4+ T cells from peripheral blood mononuclear cells, taken before pregnancy. The sequence was collected from a female donor with multiple sclerosis, enrolled in a pregnancy study. The chain employs TRBV28 and TRBJ1-5; no clear D. DNA of the CDR3: TGTGCCAGCAGTTTCCCAGAATATAGCAATCAGCCCCAGCATTTT. It encodes CASSFPEYSNQPQHF.